These 5 T cell receptor beta chains were all obtained from the same sample, sequenced in a study of Ad26.COV2.S vaccination and SARS-CoV-2 variants. Treatment in this sample: about 20 received Ad26.COV2.S at low or high dose, single or two shots; five or six received placebo; per-sample allocation not given. The samples date from day 63 after the first vaccine or placebo injection. Profiling relied on immunoSEQ multiplex PCR, and the TCRdb table lists in-frame clones only, not all of them. The table shows hundreds of thousands of clones, with about 89% occurring only once. This specimen was peripheral blood, taken in a trial of Ad26.COV2.S vaccine versus placebo. These receptors were collected from a person between 18 and 60 years old who received the Ad26.COV2.S COVID-19 vaccine or a placebo.

This sequence joins TRBV24-1 and TRBJ2-7; 8 positions match TRBD1. The CDR3 is made up of 15 amino acids. The V and J ends lost 7 bases and 5 bases, in that order; junction bases with no gene match: 12. CDR1 and CDR2 (germline): KGHDR, SFDVKD. The CDR3 DNA reads TGTGCCACCAGCCGAGGACAGGGTTCATCGCACGAGCAGTACTTC. It codes for CATSRGQGSSHEQYF.

V is TRBV5-1 and J is TRBJ2-3; TRBD2 matches 12 bases. Germline CDR1 is SGHRS and CDR2 is YFSETQ. The CDR3 loop spans 17 amino acids. The ends lost 0 bases at V and 1 base at J; junction bases unmatched: 3. The CDR3 DNA reads as TGCGCCAGCAGCTTGGGGGCTAGCGGGAGGGGCACAGATACGCAGTATTTT. It translates to CASSLGASGRGTDTQYF.

This chain connects TRBV11-2 to TRBJ2-7; a weak D match, TRBD2 (6 bases). Germline V lookup: CDR1 SGHAT, CDR2 FQNNGV. The CDR3 is made up of 16 amino acids. Trimming removed 5 bases at V and 0 bases at J, with 17 bases between. The CDR3 DNA is TGTGCCAGCAGCAGATATAGCGGAACAAGCTCCTACGAGCAGTACTTC. It is translated as CASSRYSGTSSYEQYF.

The rearrangement uses TRBV13 and TRBJ1-3, with D unresolved. The germline gives CDR1 PRHDT, CDR2 FYEKMQ (reference sequence). The CDR3 is made up of 16 amino acids. V dropped 4 bases and J dropped 0 bases, with 13 bases sitting between them. The CDR3 sequence is CASSSLGYFSGNTIYF. DNA for the CDR3: TGTGCCAGCAGCTCTCTGGGTTATTTCTCTGGAAACACCATATATTTT.

CDR3 sequence: CATRQGFGELFF. In DNA, the CDR3 is TGTGCCACCAGACAGGGATTCGGGGAGCTGTTTTTT. The chain combines TRBV24-1 with TRBJ2-2; a weak D match, TRBD1 (6 bases). The V gene lost 7 bases and the J gene lost 7 bases, with 9 bases spanning the gap. CDR1 and CDR2 (germline): KGHDR, SFDVKD. CDR3 size: 12 residues.